Below are 11 T cell receptor beta chains sequenced from a single sample in a study of blood T cell repertoires in COVID-19. Data came from immunoSEQ multiplex PCR; TCRdb stores just in-frame clones and leaves some out. The data hold some 100,000 clones, with approximately 87% observed a single time. Source material: peripheral blood. These receptors originate from a human donor with active COVID-19. The donor label of this sample is uncertain.

This chain links TRBV3-1 (or the pseudogene TRBV3-2) with TRBJ1-4; D call uncertain. Trimming cost V 2 bases and J 8 bases, with 6 bases left between them. Germline CDR1 LGHDT, CDR2 YNNKEL (reference sequence). The CDR3 has 12 amino acids. CDR3 nucleotide sequence: TGTGCCAGCAGCCAACTATCCGAAAAACTGTTTTTT. Protein product: CASSQLSEKLFF.

This clone was seen only once. The chain is built from TRBV7-9 and TRBJ1-4, with D perhaps TRBD1 (6 bases). Deletions cut 5 bases from V and 8 bases from J, with 15 bases between. The germline V gene encodes CDR1 SEHNR and CDR2 FQNEAQ (reference sequence). This CDR3 has 14 residues. CDR3 sequence reads: CASSATGSGEKLFF. CDR3 DNA sequence: TGTGCCAGCAGCGCCACAGGGTCGGGGGAAAAACTGTTTTTT.

The chain carries TRBV29-1 and TRBJ1-6; a possible D gene is TRBD1 (5 bases). There are 13 residues in the CDR3. Trimming pared 5 bases from V and 3 bases from J, leaving 8 bases between. Germline CDR1 SQVTM, CDR2 ANQGSEA. The CDR3 DNA reads as TGCAGCGTTAGGGGAGGCTATAATTCACCCCTCCACTTT. This encodes CSVRGGYNSPLHF.

This clone was found once. The chain joins TRBV5-1 to TRBJ2-1, with a weak D call TRBD2 (5 bases). Trimming left V 10 bases short and J 8 bases short, with 19 bases between. CDR3 length equals 13 residues. Germline values: CDR1 SGHRS, CDR2 YFSETQ. CDR3 in DNA: TGCGCCGGCCGGGCCTCGGGGTCCCATGAGCAGTTCTTC. Translated: CAGRASGSHEQFF.

The chain couples TRBV7-9 to TRBJ1-1; unclear D gene. This CDR3 is built from 13 residues. Germline lookup yields CDR1 SEHNR and CDR2 FQNEAQ (reference sequence). Trimming shortened V by 1 base and J by 6 bases, and 9 bases separated the two germline ends. CDR3 region: CASSLVRLAEAFF. The CDR3 DNA follows: TGTGCCAGCAGCTTAGTACGGTTGGCTGAAGCTTTCTTT.

This clone was seen a handful of times. The chain couples TRBV2 to TRBJ2-7, with 8 bases that match TRBD2. Germline V lookup: CDR1 SNHLY, CDR2 FYNNEI. CDR3 length: 11 residues. Trimming removed 6 bases from V and 9 bases from J; junction bases left unmatched: 4. The CDR3 is CASRAGGVQYF. The CDR3 region has the DNA TGTGCCAGCAGGGCCGGGGGGGTGCAGTACTTC.

The genes are TRBV19 and TRBJ2-1; D uncertain. V lost 2 bases to trimming and J lost 0 bases, with 5 bases between them. The germline V gene encodes CDR1 LNHDA and CDR2 SQIVND (reference sequence). This CDR3 is built from 14 residues. CDR3 nucleotide sequence: TGTGCCAGTAGTATAATGAGCTCCTACAATGAGCAGTTCTTC. Protein sequence: CASSIMSSYNEQFF.

This rearrangement joins TRBV18 to TRBJ1-4; the D gene is possibly TRBD1 (6 bases). Looked up from germline, CDR1 is KGHSH and CDR2 is LQKENI. V gave up 6 bases and J gave up 7 bases, with 18 bases separating them. The CDR3 has 15 amino acids. CDR3 nucleotide sequence: TGTGCCAGCTCCCAAGAGGGACACCCGTTTGAAAAACTGTTTTTT. Translation: CASSQEGHPFEKLFF.

This chain uses TRBV11-2 with TRBJ2-2; the D gene is possibly TRBD1 (5 bases). Per the germline V gene, CDR1 is SGHAT and CDR2 is FQNNGV. V dropped 4 bases and J dropped 5 bases, with 11 bases sitting between them. The CDR3 covers 14 residues. This CDR3 reads CASSSTARTGELFF. CDR3 DNA: TGTGCCAGCAGCTCGACAGCTAGAACCGGGGAGCTGTTTTTT.

The rearrangement joins TRBV7-2 to TRBJ1-2; 8 positions agree with TRBD1. Germline V gene data show CDR1 as SGHTA and CDR2 as FQGNSA. The CDR3 contains 17 residues. Trimming took 5 bases from V and 4 from J; bases not matched to a gene: 15. CDR3: CASSQYMTNDRGYGYTF. CDR3 DNA sequence: TGTGCCAGCAGCCAATACATGACAAACGACAGGGGCTATGGCTACACCTTC.

CDR3 sequence (DNA): TGCGCCAGCAGCTACGCAACTAGGGGAGGGATTGAGGCTTTCTTT. The encoded protein is CASSYATRGGIEAFF. V is TRBV4-1 and J is TRBJ1-1; D might be TRBD1 (5 bases). Germline V gene data show CDR1 as MGHRA and CDR2 as YSYEKL. CDR3 length equals 15 residues. V dropped 5 bases and J dropped 11 bases, with 24 bases sitting between them.